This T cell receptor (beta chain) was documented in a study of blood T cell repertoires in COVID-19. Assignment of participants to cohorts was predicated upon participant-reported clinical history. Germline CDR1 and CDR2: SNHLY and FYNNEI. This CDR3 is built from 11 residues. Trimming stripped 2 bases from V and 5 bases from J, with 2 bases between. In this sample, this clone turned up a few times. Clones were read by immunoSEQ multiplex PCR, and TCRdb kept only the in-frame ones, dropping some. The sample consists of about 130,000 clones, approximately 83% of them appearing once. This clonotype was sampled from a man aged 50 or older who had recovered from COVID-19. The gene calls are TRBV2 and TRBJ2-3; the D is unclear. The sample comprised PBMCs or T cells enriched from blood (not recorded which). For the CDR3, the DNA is TGTGCCAGCAGTGAACAAGATACGCAGTATTTT. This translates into CASSEQDTQYF.